The following is a T cell receptor (beta chain) sequence with its context. This receptor's antigen is unknown. There are no base qualities to consult, and no much larger clone falls within one base. The library was generated by the immunoSEQ multiplex PCR assay. For the multiplex PCR, a mixture combining 60 forward primers for TCR Vbeta segments and 13 reverse primers for TCR Jbeta segments was used. The CDR3 region of rearranged TCR beta genes was amplified from genomic DNA with a multiplex PCR assay. On the Illumina HiSeq System, the amplified TCR beta libraries were sequenced as 87-base-pair reads. On the authors' methods: In a later analysis, some 80 million unique TCR beta chains were counted across the 500 to 850 repertoires, and around 10 million of these chains were shared by at least two donors. A nearest-neighbor algorithm error-corrected the raw reads and collapsed the reads into unique sequences, merging closely related sequences to remove PCR and sequencing errors. V, D and J gene segments were assigned by aligning CDR3 sequences to IMGT reference sequences. Each retained sequence needed at least a six-nucleotide match to both a V gene segment and a J gene segment. Rearrangements were classified as productive when the CDR3 lacked stop codons and remained in frame with V and J, and all other rearrangements were classified as non-productive. CDR3 was defined by IMGT convention, running from the second conserved V-encoded cysteine to the conserved J-encoded phenylalanine. In an earlier analysis of roughly 610 of the donors, sequences lacking an unambiguous match to a single V gene segment were excluded. In an earlier analysis of around 590 of the donors, a V segment was called functional when productive rearrangements were above 56.7%, and segregating when the standard deviation between donors exceeded 5%. A statistical classification framework was built to diagnose cytomegalovirus status from the catalog of TCR beta chain sequences. A later analysis assigned V and J genes by comparing TCR nucleotide sequences with IMGT/GENE-DB human TR gene sequences. Using the TCRdist pipeline, a later analysis assigned CDR3 sequences along with most-parsimonious VDJ recombination scenarios. In a later analysis, each TCR beta chain was defined by its CDR3 amino acid sequence together with its V-gene family, and reads without a unique V-gene family were excluded. To address suspected cross-contamination and a sequencing artifact, a later analysis removed around 600 highly shared, low-generation-probability nucleotide sequences. A later analysis calculated a clonal expansion index for each public chain from normalized within-repertoire ranks of inferred template counts. In a later analysis, generation probabilities were computed with a VDJ recombination model fitted to out-of-frame rearrangements, and the resulting probabilities were checked against IGoR. In a later analysis, TCR-TCR, TCR-HLA and TCR-CMV co-occurrence was scored with hypergeometric tests, and a repertoire-size bias correction was applied to TCR pairs. To estimate false discovery rates, a later analysis permuted the HLA or CMV assignments 20 times. A later analysis grouped co-occurring TCRs with DBSCAN, adding TCRdist sequence similarity when clustering within HLA-allele-positive subsets. Repertoires with fewer than 30,000 or more than 120,000 public chains were left out of co-occurrence clustering, as were about 5 repertoires with anomalous nucleotide sharing. This immuneACCESS table, as held by TCRdb, lists in-frame sequences with V and J called but not all clones. Of the missing ones, under half trace to an unresolved V gene in checked studies; the others have no known cause. That table is the source of V, J and clone size, and D and trimming were worked out from the DNA. In this sample the table shows about 130,000 clones, over 9.5% of which occur a single time. The biggest ten clones account for 4% to 5% of the sample.

The cohort consisted of some 730 healthy bone marrow donors. Cohort members were all nominally healthy when sampled, although unrecorded immune exposures were likely present. The donor was CMV seropositive and was included in the group of 250 to 300 seropositive cohort members. A peripheral blood sample was provided by each donor, and peripheral blood mononuclear cells were used for TCR beta sequencing. The Qiagen DNeasy Blood Extraction Kit was used to extract genomic DNA from the blood cell samples. The data were obtained in a study of cytomegalovirus exposure and HLA in healthy donors (dated by TCRdb to between 2016 and 2019). Turning to the overall study: An earlier analysis of some 620 of the donors reported approximately 280 Gb of sequence data and 117 million unique TCR beta sequences obtained from about 179 million T cells. An early release that covered roughly 600 HLA-typed donors contained around 330 gigabases of sequencing data and roughly 84 million unique TCR sequences. Among the roughly 390 genotyped donors, about 83% belonged to the genetic ancestry cluster associated with self-reported Caucasian donors. The study was designed to test whether signatures of past pathogen exposure could be identified by cataloging public T cell receptors. The study profiled the T cell repertoires of hundreds of subjects by immunosequencing and related them to cytomegalovirus serostatus. A separate validation cohort of 100 to 150 different subjects was used in addition to the approximately 700-subject first cohort. To predict cytomegalovirus infection status, the study combined high-throughput TCR immunosequencing, statistical association of individual TCRs with disease status, and machine learning. In a later analysis, previously published TCR beta repertoires from several hundred donors were re-analyzed and high-resolution HLA genotyping was added so that TCR occurrence patterns could be studied. Rather than using new phenotypic data, the later analysis identified candidate immune exposures from TCR beta sequences and from how often those sequences occurred across donors. To decide whether each TCR beta V gene segment behaved as functional or pseudogenic, an earlier analysis of approximately 600 of the donors relied on high-throughput TCR beta sequencing. Donor age, sex, ethnicity and CMV serostatus were compiled alongside the repertoire data. In a later genetic analysis, genome-wide SNP genotypes for about 55% of the roughly 700 donors were used, and that subset was treated as a discovery cohort. Every repertoire in the discovery cohort had been generated on one and the same sequencing platform. Both class I and class II loci were covered by HLA typing, at four-digit resolution. Typing coverage varied by locus: about 629-630 donors for A, B, C, DRB1 and DQB1; approximately 520 for DQA1; around 570 for DPA1; roughly 470 for DPB1. Roughly 5 DR-DQ haplotypes were handled as single units for association and clustering, since linkage in the cohort was strong. On average, 235,054 unique TCR beta nucleotide sequences were sequenced per donor among several hundred genotyped donors of the cohort, with roughly 18% of those sequences being non-productive.

The research as a whole found: This cohort had only TCR beta chains sequenced, and the lack of alpha or paired-chain data limited which features could be detected. Linkage disequilibrium might explain the correlated functional status among segregating V segments, but an unknown experimental factor could not be ruled out. Compared with the 666-donor mean, donors in an Asian-associated ancestry cluster had fewer N-insertions in productive TCRs, according to a later genetic analysis. A group of highly shared sequence variants was considered likely to be a technical artifact of the sequencing pipeline. A later analysis found that HLA-associated TCR beta chains were more clonally expanded and had lower generation probabilities than equally common non-associated chains. It was suggested by the authors that the approach could potentially be generalized to other disease states and immunological phenotypes. A few of the identified cytomegalovirus-associated TCR beta chains were confirmed in vitro to be specific for cytomegalovirus antigens. CMV serostatus was the only immune exposure information available for the cohort. Most TCR sequences were observed very rarely across donors, whereas some public TCRs were present in many individuals. Most CMV-associated TCR beta chains appeared to be HLA-restricted in a later analysis, and the HLA associations seemed to be driven largely by CMV exposure. According to a later analysis, TCR association rates differed among HLA loci, with DRB1 alleles showing the most associated TCRs and HLA-C alleles showing the fewest. Sequencing depth was assumed to be roughly uniform across donors in the presence/absence analyses, though that assumption may not hold. Assigning TCR associations to individual alleles was difficult when HLA alleles, especially DR and DQ, strongly co-occurred. The study gave a list of some 150 TCR beta chains associated with cytomegalovirus. An earlier analysis of some 560 of the donors showed that most TCR beta V segments appeared in productive rearrangements either about 87% or about 30% of the time, which broadly matched IMGT annotations. The earlier analysis of about 600 of the donors excluded 15 to 20 rarely observed V segments, including chromosome 9 orphons, because counts were too low. V-gene and J-gene trimming of TCR beta chains was associated with a missense DCLRE1C variant in a later genetic analysis, and the association was replicated in an independent cohort. Cytomegalovirus status was reported to be diagnosed by the classifier with high specificity and sensitivity in both the original and validation cohorts. In a later analysis, 15,000 to 20,000 TCR beta sequences were associated with specific HLA alleles at a false discovery rate of 0.05. A further reported finding was that TCR beta sequences accurately predicted the HLA-A and HLA-B alleles for most subjects in the first cohort. In a later analysis, several top co-occurrence clusters were reported to appear linked to parvovirus B19, influenza, CMV and Epstein-Barr virus. Because HLA typing was missing for some donors at each locus, association tests included only the typed subset.

The sequence came from a young woman in good health and CMV-seropositive. Sequenced: PBMCs.

The bases are TGTGCCAGCAGCTACGACAGGGGGCTCAATCAGCCCCAGCATTTT. Translated, it reads CASSYDRGLNQPQHF. The chain couples TRBV28 to TRBJ1-5; 10 middle bases align to TRBD1. V is pruned by 6 bases and J by 3 bases, leaving 5 bases of the junction without a gene match. The germline V gene gives CDR1 as MDHEN and CDR2 as SYDVKM. From cysteine to phenylalanine, the CDR3 is 15 amino acids long. Only the CDR3 portion is preserved as DNA: 45 bases, with reading frame beginning at the first base.